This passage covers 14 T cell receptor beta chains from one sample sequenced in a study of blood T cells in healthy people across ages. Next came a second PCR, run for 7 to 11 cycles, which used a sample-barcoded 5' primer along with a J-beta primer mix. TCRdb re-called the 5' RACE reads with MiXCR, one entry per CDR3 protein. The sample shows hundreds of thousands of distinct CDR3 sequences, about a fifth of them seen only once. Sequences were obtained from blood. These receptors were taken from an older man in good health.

The CDR3: CASSSPIRAASTDTQYF. CDR3 DNA: TGTGCCAGCAGCTCCCCCATAAGGGCAGCTAGCACAGATACGCAGTATTTT. The chain employs TRBV7-8 and TRBJ2-3, with no clear D. Germline loops: CDR1 SGHVS, CDR2 FQNEAQ. Trimming took 4 bases from V and 0 from J, leaving 17 bases between them. The CDR3 runs to 17 residues.

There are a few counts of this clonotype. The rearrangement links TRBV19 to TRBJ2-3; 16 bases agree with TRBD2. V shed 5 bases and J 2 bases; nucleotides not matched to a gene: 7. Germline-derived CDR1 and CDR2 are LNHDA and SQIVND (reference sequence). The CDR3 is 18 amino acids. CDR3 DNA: TGTGCCAGTAGTGCGACAGGGACTAGCGGGAGGGTCACAGATACGCAGTATTTT. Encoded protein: CASSATGTSGRVTDTQYF.

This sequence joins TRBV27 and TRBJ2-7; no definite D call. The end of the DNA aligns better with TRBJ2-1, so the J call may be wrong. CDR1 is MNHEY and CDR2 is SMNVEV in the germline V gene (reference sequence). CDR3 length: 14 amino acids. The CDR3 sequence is CASSLISLDNEQFF. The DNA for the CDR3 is TGTGCCAGCAGTTTAATCTCGTTAGACAATGAGCAGTTCTTC.

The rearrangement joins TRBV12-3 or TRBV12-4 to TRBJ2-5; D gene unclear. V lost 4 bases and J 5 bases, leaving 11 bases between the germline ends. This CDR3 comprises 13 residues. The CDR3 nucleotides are TGTGCCAGCAGTTCGCGACCACCGGAGACCCAGTACTTC. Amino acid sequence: CASSSRPPETQYF.

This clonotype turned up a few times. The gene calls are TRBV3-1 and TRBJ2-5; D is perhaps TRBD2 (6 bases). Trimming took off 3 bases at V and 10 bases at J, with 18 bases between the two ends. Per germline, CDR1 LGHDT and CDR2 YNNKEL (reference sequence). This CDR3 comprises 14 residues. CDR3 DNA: TGTGCCAGCAGCCATCCAAGGCGGGGAAGGCGCCAGTACTTC. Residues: CASSHPRRGRRQYF.

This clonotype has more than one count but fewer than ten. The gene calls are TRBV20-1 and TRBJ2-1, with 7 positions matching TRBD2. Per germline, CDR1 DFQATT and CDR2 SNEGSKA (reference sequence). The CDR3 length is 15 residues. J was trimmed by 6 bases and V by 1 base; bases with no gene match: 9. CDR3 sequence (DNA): TGCAGTGCTAGAGGAGCCAGCGGGATAATCAATGAGCAGTTCTTC. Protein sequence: CSARGASGIINEQFF.

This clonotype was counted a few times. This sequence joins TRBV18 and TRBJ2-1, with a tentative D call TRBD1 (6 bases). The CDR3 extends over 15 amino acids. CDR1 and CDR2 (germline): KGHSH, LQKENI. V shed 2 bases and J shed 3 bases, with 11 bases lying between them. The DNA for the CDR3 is TGTGCCAGCTCACCAGACGGACAGAGCTACAATGAGCAGTTCTTC. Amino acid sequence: CASSPDGQSYNEQFF. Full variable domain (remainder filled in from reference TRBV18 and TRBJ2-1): NAGVMQNPRHLVRRRGQEARLRCSPMKGHSHVYWYRQLPEEGLKFMVYLQKENIIDESGMPKERFSAEFPKEGPSILRIQQVVRGDSAAYFCASSPDGQSYNEQFFGPGTRLTVL.

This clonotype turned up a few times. The CDR3 loop is CASSLAMGSEQYV. The CDR3 DNA reads as TGTGCCAGCAGTTTAGCAATGGGGTCCGAGCAGTACGTC. The chain uses TRBV12-3 or TRBV12-4 and TRBJ2-5; D unclear. The DNA matches TRBJ2-7 better at its end, which makes the J call doubtful. This CDR3 region has 13 residues.

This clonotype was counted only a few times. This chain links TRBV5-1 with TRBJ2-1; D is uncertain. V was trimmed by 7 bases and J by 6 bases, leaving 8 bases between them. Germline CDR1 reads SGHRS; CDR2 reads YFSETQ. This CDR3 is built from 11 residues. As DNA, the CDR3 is TGCGCCAGCCAGGTGGGCAATGAGCAGTTCTTC. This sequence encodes CASQVGNEQFF. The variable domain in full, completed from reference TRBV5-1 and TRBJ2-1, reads KAGVTQTPRYLIKTRGQQVTLSCSPISGHRSVSWYQQTPGQGLQFLFEYFSETQRNKGNFPGRFSGRQFSNSRSEMNVSTLELGDSALYLCASQVGNEQFFGPGTRLTVL.

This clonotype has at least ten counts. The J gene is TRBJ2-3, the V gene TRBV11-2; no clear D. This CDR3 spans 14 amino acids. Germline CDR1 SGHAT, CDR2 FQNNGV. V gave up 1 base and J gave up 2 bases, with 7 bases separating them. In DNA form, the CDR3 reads TGTGCCAGCAGCTTAGGGCCCGTCACAGATACGCAGTATTTT. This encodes CASSLGPVTDTQYF. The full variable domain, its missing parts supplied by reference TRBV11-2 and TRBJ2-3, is EAGVAQSPRYKIIEKRQSVAFWCNPISGHATLYWYQQILGQGPKLLIQFQNNGVVDDSQLPKDRFSAERLKGVDSTLKIQPAKLEDSAVYLCASSLGPVTDTQYFGPGTRLTVL.

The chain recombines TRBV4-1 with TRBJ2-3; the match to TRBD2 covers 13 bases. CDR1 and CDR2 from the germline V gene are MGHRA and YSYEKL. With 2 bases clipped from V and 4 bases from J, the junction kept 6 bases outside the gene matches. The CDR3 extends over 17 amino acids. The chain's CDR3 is CASSQNPLAGGPDTQYF. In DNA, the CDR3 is TGCGCCAGCAGCCAAAACCCACTAGCGGGAGGGCCAGATACGCAGTATTTT.

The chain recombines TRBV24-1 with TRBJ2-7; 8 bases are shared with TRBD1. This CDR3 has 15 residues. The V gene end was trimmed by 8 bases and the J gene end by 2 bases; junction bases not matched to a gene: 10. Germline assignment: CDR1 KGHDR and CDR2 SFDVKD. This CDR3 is CATNLLGTGAYEQYV. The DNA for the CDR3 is TGTGCCACCAATCTTCTCGGGACAGGAGCCTACGAGCAGTACGTC.

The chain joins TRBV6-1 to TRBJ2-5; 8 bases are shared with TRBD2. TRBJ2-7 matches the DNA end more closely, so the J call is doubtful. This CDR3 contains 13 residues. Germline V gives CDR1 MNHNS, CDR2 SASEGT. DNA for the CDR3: TGTGCCAGCAGTGATCGGGGGGGATACGAGCAGTACTTC. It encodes CASSDRGGYEQYF.

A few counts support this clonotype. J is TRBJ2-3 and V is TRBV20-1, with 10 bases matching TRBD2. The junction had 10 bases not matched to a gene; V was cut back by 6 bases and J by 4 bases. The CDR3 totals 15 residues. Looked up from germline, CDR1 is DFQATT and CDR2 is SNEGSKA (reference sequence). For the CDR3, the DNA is TGCAGTGCCGATAAGCGGGAGGGAGCCCCAGATACGCAGTATTTT. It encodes CSADKREGAPDTQYF.